This T cell receptor beta chain is from a study of T cell responses to AZD1222 COVID-19 vaccine. Trimming cost V 2 bases and J 2 bases; bases outside gene matches: 3. The CDR3 has 16 amino acids. CDR1 and CDR2 from the germline V gene are MDHEN and SYDVKM. Method: immunoSEQ multiplex PCR; TCRdb's copy keeps in-frame clones and lacks some. The sample includes over 90,000 clones, roughly 88% of them seen just once. This clone has only one observation. Its antigen is undetermined. The study's findings and limits: Two doses of AZD1222 preceded a rise in Spike-specific TCR breadth and depth. Dominant at 160-218 and 743-854, vaccine-associated CD4 TCRs also spanned spike.

The receptor was derived from an adult in good health. Sequencing was performed on peripheral blood, taken on day 0 of AZD1222 vaccination. The chain combines TRBV28 with TRBJ1-3, with TRBD1 identical over 10 bases. CDR3 sequence: CASSLLTGGTGNTIYF. The CDR3 DNA is TGTGCCAGCAGTTTACTGACAGGGGGCACTGGAAACACCATATATTTT.